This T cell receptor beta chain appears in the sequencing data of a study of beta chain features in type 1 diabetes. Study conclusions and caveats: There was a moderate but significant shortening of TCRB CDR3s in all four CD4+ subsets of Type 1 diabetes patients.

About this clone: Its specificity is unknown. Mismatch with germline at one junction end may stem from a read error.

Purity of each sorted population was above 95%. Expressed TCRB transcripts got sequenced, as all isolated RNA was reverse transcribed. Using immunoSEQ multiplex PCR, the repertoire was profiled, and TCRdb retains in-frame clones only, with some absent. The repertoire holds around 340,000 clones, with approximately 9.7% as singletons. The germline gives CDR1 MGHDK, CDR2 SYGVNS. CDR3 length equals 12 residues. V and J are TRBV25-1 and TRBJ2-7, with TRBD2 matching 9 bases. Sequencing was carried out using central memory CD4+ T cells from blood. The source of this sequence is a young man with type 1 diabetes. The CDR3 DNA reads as TGTGCCAGCAGTCGGGAGCGGGGGGCGCTTTGGTTC. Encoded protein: CASSRERGALWF.